What follows are 4 T cell receptor beta chains derived from one specimen sequenced in a study of persistence of HIV-infected CD4 T cells. No antigen is known for these receptors. Cells were stimulated nonspecifically with anti-CD3/anti-CD28 magnetic beads. CD4+ T cells upregulating both CD40 ligand and CD69 were sorted as responding cells. Sequencing used immunoSEQ version 4 in survey mode. Repertoires were generated with immunoSEQ multiplex PCR, while TCRdb's copy carries only in-frame clones and drops some. The table includes 35,000 to 50,000 clones, around 92% detected once. Source: CD4+ T cells sorted from PBMCs after 18-hour stimulation, taken from a patient who received antiretroviral therapy. These receptor sequences come from an adult man with HIV who was CMV-seropositive.

The chain recombines TRBV6-6 with TRBJ2-3, with D possibly being TRBD1 or TRBD2 (5 bases each). Germline V gene lookup returns CDR1 MNHNY and CDR2 SVGAGI (reference sequence). Trimming cost V 6 bases and J 6 bases, with 10 bases left between them. CDR3 length: 12 amino acids. CDR3 in amino acids: CASSQGPDTQYF. The CDR3 region has the DNA TGTGCCAGCAGCCAGGGACCGGATACGCAGTATTTT.

The chain links TRBV3-1 (or the pseudogene TRBV3-2) to TRBJ2-3; unclear D gene. Germline CDR1 reads LGHDT; CDR2 reads YNNKEL (reference sequence). Trimming stripped 3 bases from V and 0 bases from J, with 7 bases between. CDR3 length: 14 amino acids. CDR3 nucleotide sequence: TGTGCCAGCAGCCAGACAAGGAGCACAGATACGCAGTATTTT. Amino acids: CASSQTRSTDTQYF.

The V gene is TRBV6-1, the J gene TRBJ2-5, with no clear D. This CDR3 has 14 residues. Germline CDR1 MNHNS, CDR2 SASEGT. Trimming cost V 2 bases and J 2 bases, with 9 bases left between them. In DNA, the CDR3 is TGTGCCAGCAGTGAACGGGCAGTACAAGAGACCCAGTACTTC. It encodes CASSERAVQETQYF.

In DNA form, the CDR3 reads TGTGCCAGCAGCTTGGGACCAACGGACAGCATCTATGGCTACACCTTC. Its protein product is CASSLGPTDSIYGYTF. V usage is TRBV7-9 and J usage is TRBJ1-2, with D possibly matching TRBD1 (6 bases). The CDR3 has 16 amino acids. The germline V and J ends were trimmed by 3 bases and 4 bases, with 18 bases remaining between them. The germline gives CDR1 SEHNR, CDR2 FQNEAQ (reference sequence).